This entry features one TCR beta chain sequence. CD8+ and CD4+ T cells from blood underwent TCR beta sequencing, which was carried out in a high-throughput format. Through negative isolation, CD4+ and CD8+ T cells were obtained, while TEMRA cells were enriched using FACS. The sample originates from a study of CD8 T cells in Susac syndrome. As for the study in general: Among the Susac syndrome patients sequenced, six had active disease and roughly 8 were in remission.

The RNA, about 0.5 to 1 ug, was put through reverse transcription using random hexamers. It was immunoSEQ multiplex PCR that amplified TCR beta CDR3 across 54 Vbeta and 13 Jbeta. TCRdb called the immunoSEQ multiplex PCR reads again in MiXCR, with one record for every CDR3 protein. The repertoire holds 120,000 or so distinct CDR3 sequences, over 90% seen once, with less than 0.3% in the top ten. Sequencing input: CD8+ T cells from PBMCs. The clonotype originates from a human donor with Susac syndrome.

The CDR3 region has the DNA TGTGCCAGCAGTCGTGGCGGGGCGAACTACGAGCAGTACTTC. This codes for CASSRGGANYEQYF. J is TRBJ2-7 and V is TRBV27; possibly TRBD2 for D (6 bases). The germline V and J ends were trimmed by 5 bases and 3 bases, with 14 bases remaining between them. Germline values: CDR1 MNHEY, CDR2 SMNVEV (reference sequence). The CDR3 totals 14 residues.